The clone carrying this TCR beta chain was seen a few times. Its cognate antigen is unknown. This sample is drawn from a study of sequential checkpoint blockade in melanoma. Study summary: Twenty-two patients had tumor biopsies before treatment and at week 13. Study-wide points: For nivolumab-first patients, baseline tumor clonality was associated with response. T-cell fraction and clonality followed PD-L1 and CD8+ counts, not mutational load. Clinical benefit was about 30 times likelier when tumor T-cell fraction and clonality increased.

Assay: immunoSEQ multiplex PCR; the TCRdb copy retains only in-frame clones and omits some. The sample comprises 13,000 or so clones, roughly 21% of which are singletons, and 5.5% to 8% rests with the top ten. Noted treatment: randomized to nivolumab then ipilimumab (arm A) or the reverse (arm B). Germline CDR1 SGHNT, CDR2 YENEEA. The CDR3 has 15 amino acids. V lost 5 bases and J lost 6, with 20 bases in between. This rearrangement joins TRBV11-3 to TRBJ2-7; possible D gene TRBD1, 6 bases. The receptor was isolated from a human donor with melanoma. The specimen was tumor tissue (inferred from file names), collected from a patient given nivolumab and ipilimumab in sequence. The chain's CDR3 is CASSLTSGHLPEQYF. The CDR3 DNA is TGTGCCAGCAGCCTCACCTCGGGACACCTTCCCGAGCAGTACTTC.